A single sample is the source of the 6 T cell receptor beta chains below, sequenced in a study of cytomegalovirus exposure and HLA in healthy donors. PCR amplification relied on 60 Vbeta primers (plus 13 Jbeta primers). The repertoire was sequenced with immunoSEQ multiplex PCR; TCRdb's copy has only in-frame clones and lacks some. The sample has about 150,000 clones; approximately 81% are singletons. Sequenced input: PBMCs. The source is a man aged 25-45 years in good health and CMV-seropositive.

The V and J genes are TRBV4-1 and TRBJ1-2; no reliable D call. V was shortened by 0 bases and J by 1 base, with 9 bases between the two germline ends. From germline, CDR1 is MGHRA and CDR2 YSYEKL. The CDR3 consists of 15 residues. CDR3 in DNA: TGCGCCAGCAGCCAAGATAACAGATTTAACTATGGCTACACCTTC. The encoded protein is CASSQDNRFNYGYTF.

The chain has TRBV7-2 and TRBJ2-7; 7 bases fit TRBD1. The V segment lost 3 bases and the J segment 0 bases; nucleotides outside the gene matches: 2. CDR1 SGHTA and CDR2 FQGNSA come from the germline V gene. The CDR3 is 14 amino acids. CDR3 protein: CASSFDRASYEQYV. In nucleotides, the CDR3 is TGTGCCAGCAGCTTTGACAGGGCCTCCTACGAGCAGTACGTC.

The V gene is TRBV9, the J gene TRBJ1-5; TRBD1 matches 11 bases. The CDR3 covers 15 residues. The germline V gene encodes CDR1 SGDLS and CDR2 YYNGEE. V lost 4 bases and J lost 5; bases outside the gene matches: 5. The CDR3 coding sequence is TGTGCCAGCAGCTCCGGGACAGGGGGATATCAGCCCCAGCATTTT. Its translation is CASSSGTGGYQPQHF. The variable domain in full, completed from reference TRBV9 and TRBJ1-5, reads DSGVTQTPKHLITATGQRVTLRCSPRSGDLSVYWYQQSLDQGLQFLIQYYNGEERAKGNILERFSAQQFPDLHSELNLSSLELGDSALYFCASSSGTGGYQPQHFGDGTRLSIL.

The rearrangement links TRBV2 to TRBJ2-1, with TRBD1 matching over 7 bases. The ends lost 6 bases at V and 10 bases at J; junction bases unmatched: 15. CDR1 SNHLY and CDR2 FYNNEI come from the germline V gene. The CDR3 is 15 amino acids. The CDR3 sequence is CASRGIQGGSLEQFF. Written as DNA, the CDR3 is TGTGCCAGCAGGGGGATCCAAGGGGGCTCTTTAGAGCAGTTCTTC.

This chain joins TRBV5-1 and TRBJ1-1; D perhaps matches TRBD1 (6 bases). CDR1 is SGHRS and CDR2 is YFSETQ in the germline V gene. Between the trimmed V and J ends, which lost 4 bases and 1 base, there was a span of 8 bases. The CDR3 runs to 13 residues. In DNA form, the CDR3 reads TGCGCCAGCAGCAAAGGGGGGAACACTGAAGCTTTCTTT. Its translation is CASSKGGNTEAFF.

J is TRBJ2-6 and V is TRBV19; TRBD1 agrees at 7 bases. The CDR3 consists of 18 residues. Germline CDR1 and CDR2: LNHDA and SQIVND (reference sequence). J was trimmed by 0 bases and V by 5 bases; bases with no gene match: 10. CDR3 nucleotides: TGTGCCAGTAGTCATCCCCGACAGGGTTTCTCTGGGGCCAACGTCCTGACTTTC. Translating it yields CASSHPRQGFSGANVLTF.